The entry that follows covers one T cell receptor beta chain sequence. Its antigen is unidentified. This sample was included in a study of breast tumors, draining lymph nodes, adjacent tissues. Findings and caveats of the study: Findings are consistent with lymph node origin and intratumoral expansion of most tumor T cells. Tumor TCR diversity was below lymph nodes but above nontumor tissue.

This CDR3 is 17 amino acids long. CDR1 is SGDLS and CDR2 is YYNGEE in the germline V gene. V was pared by 4 bases and J by 3 bases, with 12 bases of the junction left unmatched. The lymph nodes were axillary draining lymph nodes from breast cancer patients. TCRdb passed the multiplex PCR reads through MiXCR, listing each CDR3 protein once. The table has about 89,000 distinct CDR3 sequences, approximately 29% seen once; the top ten hold more than 8%. The sequenced sample was axillary lymph node tissue. The receptor comes from a female donor with breast cancer. Some clones in this sample may be carry-over from other donors' samples. This sequence joins TRBV9 and TRBJ2-1; 8 nucleotides align to TRBD2. This CDR3 is CASSPLWSSGSYNEQFF. CDR3 in DNA: TGTGCCAGCAGCCCACTCTGGTCCAGCGGGAGCTACAATGAGCAGTTCTTC.